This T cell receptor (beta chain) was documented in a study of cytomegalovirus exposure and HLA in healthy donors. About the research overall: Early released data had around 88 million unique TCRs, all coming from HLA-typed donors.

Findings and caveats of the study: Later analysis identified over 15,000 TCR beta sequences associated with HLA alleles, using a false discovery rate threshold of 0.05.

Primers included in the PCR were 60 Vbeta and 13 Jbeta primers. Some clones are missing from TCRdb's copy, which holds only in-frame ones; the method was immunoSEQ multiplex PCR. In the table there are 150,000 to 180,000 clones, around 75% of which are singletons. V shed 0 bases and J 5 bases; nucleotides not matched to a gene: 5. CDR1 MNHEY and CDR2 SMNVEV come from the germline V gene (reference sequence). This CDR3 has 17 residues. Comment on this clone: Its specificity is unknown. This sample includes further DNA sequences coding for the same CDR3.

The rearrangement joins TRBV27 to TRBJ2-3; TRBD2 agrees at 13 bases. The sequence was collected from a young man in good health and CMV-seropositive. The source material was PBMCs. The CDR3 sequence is CASSLSWTSGRGDTQYF. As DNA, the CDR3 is TGTGCCAGCAGTTTATCATGGACTAGCGGGAGAGGAGATACGCAGTATTTT.